The rows below give T cell receptor beta chains drawn from one sample of a study of T cells after yellow fever vaccination. From the 5' RACE reads, TCRdb called clonotypes with MiXCR, one entry per CDR3 protein. The sample holds about 330,000 distinct CDR3 sequences; roughly 3.9% are singletons and the top ten take around 23%. The material sequenced was PBMCs, taken 5 days after the yellow fever booster vaccination. The receptor source for this set is a man younger than 30 who received the YFV17D yellow fever vaccine. The CDR3 runs from the conserved cysteine through the conserved F or W. D genes are given only for firm matches. The size entry is marked missing in some rows and otherwise reads once, few, many or a size class.

cdr3_nt: TGCGCCAGCAGCTTGGGGACTAGCGGGAGTTACGAGCAGTACTTC
cdr3_aa: CASSLGTSGSYEQYF
clone_size: many
d_call: TRBD2
j_call: TRBJ2-7
v_call: TRBV5-1

cdr3_nt: TGCGCCAGCAGCCTCCTTGAAACTAGCGGGGAACAAGAGACCCAGTACTTC
cdr3_aa: CASSLLETSGEQETQYF
clone_size: many
d_call: TRBD2
j_call: TRBJ2-5
v_call: TRBV4-1

cdr3_nt: TGCAGCGTTGGTGAAGGTACAGATACGCAGTATTTT
cdr3_aa: CSVGEGTDTQYF
clone_size: .
d_call: .
j_call: TRBJ2-3
v_call: TRBV29-1

cdr3_nt: TGCGCCAGCAGCCAAGCCCCAGGCCCAGATACGCAGTATTTT
cdr3_aa: CASSQAPGPDTQYF
clone_size: many
d_call: .
j_call: TRBJ2-3
v_call: TRBV4-3

cdr3_nt: TGCAGCGTTGTGGGACCAAGCACAGATACGCAGTATTTT
cdr3_aa: CSVVGPSTDTQYF
clone_size: few
d_call: .
j_call: TRBJ2-3
v_call: TRBV29-1

cdr3_nt: TGTGCCAGCAGCCCAATAGTGAACACTGAAGCTTTCTTT
cdr3_aa: CASSPIVNTEAFF
clone_size: few
d_call: .
j_call: TRBJ1-1
v_call: TRBV7-9

cdr3_nt: TGTGCCAGCAGCTCCGTAGCGGGCCAAGAGACCCAGTACTTC
cdr3_aa: CASSSVAGQETQYF
clone_size: few
d_call: TRBD2
j_call: TRBJ2-5
v_call: TRBV13

cdr3_nt: TGCAGTGCTAGTGACATAGTAGGCAATCAGCCCCAGCATTTT
cdr3_aa: CSASDIVGNQPQHF
clone_size: few
d_call: .
j_call: TRBJ1-5
v_call: TRBV20-1

cdr3_nt: TGCGCCAGCAGCCACTTTGTGGGGGCCGACTACAATGAGCAGTTCTTC
cdr3_aa: CASSHFVGADYNEQFF
clone_size: many
d_call: .
j_call: TRBJ2-1
v_call: TRBV4-1

cdr3_nt: TGCAGCGTGGAGGGGGTGCGGGTAGGAAATGAGCAGTTCTTC
cdr3_aa: CSVEGVRVGNEQFF
clone_size: few
d_call: .
j_call: TRBJ2-1
v_call: TRBV29-1

cdr3_nt: TGTGCCAGCAGTTACTCGACAGGAGTTCGACCGGGCACAGATACGCAGTATTTT
cdr3_aa: CASSYSTGVRPGTDTQYF
clone_size: .
d_call: .
j_call: TRBJ2-3
v_call: TRBV6-5

cdr3_nt: TGCGCCAGCAGCCGCCAACCGGGACAGGGGGCGAATGAGCAGTTCTTC
cdr3_aa: CASSRQPGQGANEQFF
clone_size: many
d_call: TRBD1
j_call: TRBJ2-1
v_call: TRBV5-1

cdr3_nt: TGTGCCAGCAGCGTAGGTCAAGGAGGGAACTATGGCTACACCTTC
cdr3_aa: CASSVGQGGNYGYTF
clone_size: many
d_call: .
j_call: TRBJ1-2
v_call: TRBV9

cdr3_nt: TGTGCCAGCAGCTTAGGGTTTGGCAGGGTGGTTAGTACAGATACGCAGTATTTT
cdr3_aa: CASSLGFGRVVSTDTQYF
clone_size: many
d_call: .
j_call: TRBJ2-3
v_call: TRBV11-2

cdr3_nt: TGTGCCTGGAGTGTAGCGGGGTTTCAGCCCCAGCATTTT
cdr3_aa: CAWSVAGFQPQHF
clone_size: .
d_call: .
j_call: TRBJ1-5
v_call: TRBV30

cdr3_nt: TGTGCCAGCAGCGTAACCCGTAGAGCGGGGTCGACCGGGGAGCTGTTTTTT
cdr3_aa: CASSVTRRAGSTGELFF
clone_size: many
d_call: TRBD2
j_call: TRBJ2-2
v_call: TRBV9

cdr3_nt: TGTGCCAGCAGGCCACTAGCGGGGGCCCGGGTGACCCAGTACTTC
cdr3_aa: CASRPLAGARVTQYF
clone_size: .
d_call: TRBD2
j_call: TRBJ2-5
v_call: TRBV6-2/TRBV6-3

cdr3_nt: TGCGCCAGCAGCCAATCATGGAAGAACACTGAAGCTTTCTTT
cdr3_aa: CASSQSWKNTEAFF
clone_size: many
d_call: .
j_call: TRBJ1-1
v_call: TRBV4-1

cdr3_nt: TGTGCCAGCAGCCCTAATGGGGGACAGGGCGGGCGTGAGCAGTTCTTC
cdr3_aa: CASSPNGGQGGREQFF
clone_size: .
d_call: TRBD1
j_call: TRBJ2-1
v_call: TRBV7-3

cdr3_nt: TGTGCCAGCAGGGGGACAGGAGGCTCCTACAATGAGCAGTTCTTC
cdr3_aa: CASRGTGGSYNEQFF
clone_size: .
d_call: TRBD1
j_call: TRBJ2-1
v_call: TRBV5-4

cdr3_nt: TGTGCCAGCAGCCAAGATCTAGGACTTTATAGCAATCAGCCCCAGCATTTT
cdr3_aa: CASSQDLGLYSNQPQHF
clone_size: few
d_call: .
j_call: TRBJ1-5
v_call: TRBV4-2

cdr3_nt: TGTGCCAGTAGTATTTACCCTAGGGGACAGACGAGCCTCGGCTACACCTTC
cdr3_aa: CASSIYPRGQTSLGYTF
clone_size: few
d_call: TRBD1
j_call: TRBJ1-2
v_call: TRBV19

cdr3_nt: TGTGCCAGTAAACGCAATCTAGCGGGAGACACAGATACGCAGTATTTT
cdr3_aa: CASKRNLAGDTDTQYF
clone_size: many
d_call: TRBD2
j_call: TRBJ2-3
v_call: TRBV12-3/TRBV12-4

cdr3_nt: TGTGCCAGCAGCTTAGAGCGCCGGGACACGAATGAGCAGTTCTTC
cdr3_aa: CASSLERRDTNEQFF
clone_size: many
d_call: .
j_call: TRBJ2-1
v_call: TRBV7-8

cdr3_nt: TGCAGTGCTAGACAGGGAGGAAGTGAAGCTTTCTTT
cdr3_aa: CSARQGGSEAFF
clone_size: few
d_call: .
j_call: TRBJ1-1
v_call: TRBV20-1

cdr3_nt: TGTGCCAGCAGTTTAGGACCAAGTAGGGATACGCAGTATTTT
cdr3_aa: CASSLGPSRDTQYF
clone_size: .
d_call: .
j_call: TRBJ2-3
v_call: TRBV7-6

cdr3_nt: TGTGCCTGGAGAGGCGCAGCTGAAGAGACCCAGTACTTC
cdr3_aa: CAWRGAAEETQYF
clone_size: many
d_call: .
j_call: TRBJ2-5
v_call: TRBV30

cdr3_nt: TGTGCCAGCAGTCCTCACAGGGGGCTCACTGAAGCTTTCTTT
cdr3_aa: CASSPHRGLTEAFF
clone_size: many
d_call: TRBD1
j_call: TRBJ1-1
v_call: TRBV12-3/TRBV12-4

cdr3_nt: TGCAGCTTCGGACAGGGGGCACGGACAGATACGCAGTATTTT
cdr3_aa: CSFGQGARTDTQYF
clone_size: .
d_call: TRBD1
j_call: TRBJ2-3
v_call: TRBV29-1

cdr3_nt: TGCAGTGCTCGACAGGGGGCAGGTAGGGATCAGCCCCAGCATTTT
cdr3_aa: CSARQGAGRDQPQHF
clone_size: .
d_call: TRBD1
j_call: TRBJ1-5
v_call: TRBV20-1

cdr3_nt: TGTGCCACCCACACCCCGATCGAGGAAAAACTGTTTTTT
cdr3_aa: CATHTPIEEKLFF
clone_size: many
d_call: .
j_call: TRBJ1-4
v_call: TRBV2

cdr3_nt: TGTGCCAGCAGCCAGGATACTGGGGCCAACGTCCTGACTTTC
cdr3_aa: CASSQDTGANVLTF
clone_size: many
d_call: .
j_call: TRBJ2-6
v_call: TRBV7-8

cdr3_nt: TGTGCCAGCCTAGTGCAGGGGCGTTTGCGGGGCTACACCTTC
cdr3_aa: CASLVQGRLRGYTF
clone_size: few
d_call: .
j_call: TRBJ1-2
v_call: TRBV6-6

cdr3_nt: TGCAGTGCTGCTGACAGGGCCGGAAACACCATATATTTT
cdr3_aa: CSAADRAGNTIYF
clone_size: .
d_call: TRBD1
j_call: TRBJ1-3
v_call: TRBV20-1

cdr3_nt: TGCGCCAGCAGCCAAGACTACAGGGGACAAGAGACCCAGTACTTC
cdr3_aa: CASSQDYRGQETQYF
clone_size: many
d_call: TRBD1
j_call: TRBJ2-5
v_call: TRBV4-3

cdr3_nt: TGTGCCAGCAGTGACACCTCTATGAACACTGAAGCTTTCTTT
cdr3_aa: CASSDTSMNTEAFF
clone_size: few
d_call: .
j_call: TRBJ1-1
v_call: TRBV6-4

cdr3_nt: TGTGCCACCAGTGCTCCATCCGGCAATGAGCAGTTCTTC
cdr3_aa: CATSAPSGNEQFF
clone_size: .
d_call: .
j_call: TRBJ2-1
v_call: TRBV24-1

cdr3_nt: TGTGCCAGCAGATCCAGGGATTTTTCAGATACGCAGTATTTT
cdr3_aa: CASRSRDFSDTQYF
clone_size: .
d_call: .
j_call: TRBJ2-3
v_call: TRBV12-3/TRBV12-4

cdr3_nt: TGTGCCAGCTCACCGACAGAGACGAATGGCTACACCTTC
cdr3_aa: CASSPTETNGYTF
clone_size: few
d_call: .
j_call: TRBJ1-2
v_call: TRBV18

cdr3_nt: TGCGCCAGCAGCTTGGGGATTAGCGGGGGGGCCGAAGATACGCAGTATTTT
cdr3_aa: CASSLGISGGAEDTQYF
clone_size: few
d_call: TRBD2
j_call: TRBJ2-3
v_call: TRBV5-1

cdr3_nt: TGCAGTGCTGCCCCGCCCGGGACAGCGAACACCGGGGAGCTGTTTTTT
cdr3_aa: CSAAPPGTANTGELFF
clone_size: few
d_call: TRBD1
j_call: TRBJ2-2
v_call: TRBV20-1

cdr3_nt: TGCGCCAGCAGCTTCCGGGACAGGGAAGATGAGCAGTTCTTC
cdr3_aa: CASSFRDREDEQFF
clone_size: .
d_call: TRBD1
j_call: TRBJ2-1
v_call: TRBV5-1

cdr3_nt: TGTGCCAGCAGTTACGAAATCGGAGCAGCACCCATCCACTTT
cdr3_aa: CASSYEIGAAPIHF
clone_size: .
d_call: .
j_call: TRBJ1-6
v_call: TRBV6-2/TRBV6-3

cdr3_nt: TGTGCCAGCAGCGCCCACAGGGGGGAAGGCTATGGCTACACCTTC
cdr3_aa: CASSAHRGEGYGYTF
clone_size: few
d_call: TRBD1
j_call: TRBJ1-2
v_call: TRBV7-2

cdr3_nt: TGCGCCAGCAGCCAAGATAGCCAGGGACGTGGGGAGCAGTTCTTC
cdr3_aa: CASSQDSQGRGEQFF
clone_size: many
d_call: .
j_call: TRBJ2-1
v_call: TRBV4-3

cdr3_nt: TGTGCCAGTAGTATTGACAGGAACTTCTATGGCTACACCTTC
cdr3_aa: CASSIDRNFYGYTF
clone_size: few
d_call: .
j_call: TRBJ1-2
v_call: TRBV19

cdr3_nt: TGTGCCAGCAGTGAAGTTAGTGCTCATACAGATACGCAGTATTTT
cdr3_aa: CASSEVSAHTDTQYF
clone_size: .
d_call: .
j_call: TRBJ2-3
v_call: TRBV2

cdr3_nt: TGTGCCAGCAGCTTAATAAATGGAAACACCATATATTTT
cdr3_aa: CASSLINGNTIYF
clone_size: .
d_call: .
j_call: TRBJ1-3
v_call: TRBV7-2

cdr3_nt: TGTGCTAGTGCCCTCGGGACAGATTATGGCTACACCTTC
cdr3_aa: CASALGTDYGYTF
clone_size: many
d_call: TRBD1
j_call: TRBJ1-2
v_call: TRBV12-5

cdr3_nt: TGTGCCAGCAGCGTACGGACGCTGGAGCAGTTCTTC
cdr3_aa: CASSVRTLEQFF
clone_size: .
d_call: .
j_call: TRBJ2-1
v_call: TRBV7-9

cdr3_nt: TGCAGCGTTATAGGACAGGGAACTGAAGCTTTCTTT
cdr3_aa: CSVIGQGTEAFF
clone_size: .
d_call: TRBD1
j_call: TRBJ1-1
v_call: TRBV29-1

cdr3_nt: TGTGCCAGCAGCTCCCGGACGGTTAACACTGAAGCTTTCTTT
cdr3_aa: CASSSRTVNTEAFF
clone_size: .
d_call: .
j_call: TRBJ1-1
v_call: TRBV7-8

cdr3_nt: TGTGCCAGCAGCTTGAGCGGGGGGGTTGATGAGCAGTACTTC
cdr3_aa: CASSLSGGVDEQYF
clone_size: many
d_call: TRBD2
j_call: TRBJ2-7
v_call: TRBV5-4